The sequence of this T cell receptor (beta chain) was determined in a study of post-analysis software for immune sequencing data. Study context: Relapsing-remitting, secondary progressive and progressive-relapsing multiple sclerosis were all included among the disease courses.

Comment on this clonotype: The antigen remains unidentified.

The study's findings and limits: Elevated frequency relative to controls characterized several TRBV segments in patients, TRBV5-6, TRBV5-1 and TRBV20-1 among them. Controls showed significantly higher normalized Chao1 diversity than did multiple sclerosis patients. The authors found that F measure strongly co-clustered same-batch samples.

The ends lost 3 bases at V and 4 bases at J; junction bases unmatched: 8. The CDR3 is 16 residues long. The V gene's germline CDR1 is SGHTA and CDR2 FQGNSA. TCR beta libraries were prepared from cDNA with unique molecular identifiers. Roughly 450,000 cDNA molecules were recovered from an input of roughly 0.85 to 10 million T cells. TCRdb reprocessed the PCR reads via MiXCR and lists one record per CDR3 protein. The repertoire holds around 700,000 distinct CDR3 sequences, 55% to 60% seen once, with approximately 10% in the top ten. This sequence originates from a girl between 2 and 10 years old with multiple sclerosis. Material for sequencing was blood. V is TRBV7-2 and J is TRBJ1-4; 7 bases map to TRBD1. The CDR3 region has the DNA TGTGCCAGCAGCTTCGTGGGGGGACAGAGTAATGAAAAACTGTTTTTT. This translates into CASSFVGGQSNEKLFF.